This T cell receptor (beta chain) appears in the sequencing data of a study of blood T cell repertoires in COVID-19. Participant age was about 18 to 89 years, and participants resided in fewer than 30 US areas. Allocation to cohorts depended on clinical history reported by the participants. The recovered donors of Cohort 3 showed two negative PCRs, clearance, or symptom resolution. V dropped 6 bases and J dropped 11 bases, with 17 bases sitting between them. The CDR3 is 13 residues long. In the study's own analysis: Amplifying reference gene primers gave estimates of nucleated cell counts. TCRdb's copy holds only in-frame clones and misses some; the assay was immunoSEQ multiplex PCR. That table is the source of V, J and clone size, and D and trimming were worked out from the DNA. The table records fewer than 350,000 clones, under 90% of them present only once.

The chain links TRBV12-3 or TRBV12-4 to TRBJ1-5, with D possibly matching TRBD1 (5 bases). The specimen was PBMCs or T cells enriched from blood (not recorded which). The receptor's source is a man aged 55 to 70 who had recovered from COVID-19. As DNA, the CDR3 is TGTGCCAGCAGAGAAAGGGAACGGGGGGCCCAGCATTTT. As protein: CASRERERGAQHF.